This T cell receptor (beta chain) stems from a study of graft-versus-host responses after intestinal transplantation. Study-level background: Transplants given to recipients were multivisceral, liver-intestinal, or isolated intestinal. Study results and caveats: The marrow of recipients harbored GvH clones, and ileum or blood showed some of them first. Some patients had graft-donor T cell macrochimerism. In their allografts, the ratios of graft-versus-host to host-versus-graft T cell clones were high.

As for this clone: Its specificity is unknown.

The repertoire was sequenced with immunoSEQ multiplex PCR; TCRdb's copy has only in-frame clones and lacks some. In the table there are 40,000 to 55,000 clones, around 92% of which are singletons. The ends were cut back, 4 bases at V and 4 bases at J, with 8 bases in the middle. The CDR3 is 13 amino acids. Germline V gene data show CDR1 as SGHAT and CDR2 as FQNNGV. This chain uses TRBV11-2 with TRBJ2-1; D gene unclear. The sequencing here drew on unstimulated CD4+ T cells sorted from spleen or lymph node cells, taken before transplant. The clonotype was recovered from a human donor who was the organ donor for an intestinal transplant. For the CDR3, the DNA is TGTGCCAGCAGCTCTCACAGTTACAATGAGCAGTTCTTC. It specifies CASSSHSYNEQFF.